These 32 T cell receptor beta chains share one sample of origin, sequenced in a study of PD-1 blockade in classical Hodgkin lymphoma. The protocol was immunoSEQ multiplex PCR, while the TCRdb copy is restricted to in-frame clones and leaves out a portion. Of approximately 65,000 clones detected, around 90% appear once; the ten largest clones hold around 8%. Time point in this sample: cycle 4 day 1 (C4D1), after 6 weeks of nivolumab. Relapse after autologous stem cell transplantation occurred in every patient, and brentuximab vedotin exposure varied. This specimen was peripheral blood mononuclear cells (PBMCs), taken before the fourth cycle of nivolumab. These receptors were obtained from a human donor with classical Hodgkin lymphoma.

The sample holds one count of this clone. This chain uses TRBV4-1 with TRBJ2-3; 7 bases align to TRBD1. The CDR3 length is 16 residues. Germline values: CDR1 MGHRA, CDR2 YSYEKL. Trimming removed 0 bases from V and 1 base from J; junction bases left unmatched: 4. Written as DNA, the CDR3 is TGCGCCAGCAGCCAAGAGGTAGACAGGGGCACAGATACGCAGTATTTT. Translation: CASSQEVDRGTDTQYF.

The chain combines TRBV28 with TRBJ2-1; 7 nucleotides line up with TRBD2. Germline V CDR1 and CDR2: MDHEN, SYDVKM. The CDR3 extends over 13 amino acids. The junction had 6 bases not matched to a gene; V was cut back by 4 bases and J by 9 bases. As DNA, the CDR3 is TGTGCCAGCAGTTCACGATTAGCGGGTGAGCAGTTCTTC. Protein product: CASSSRLAGEQFF. Using reference TRBV28 and TRBJ2-1 for the parts outside the CDR3, the full variable domain is DVKVTQSSRYLVKRTGEKVFLECVQDMDHENMFWYRQDPGLGLRLIYFSYDVKMKEKGDIPEGYSVSREKKERFSLILESASTNQTSMYLCASSSRLAGEQFFGPGTRLTVL.

V gene TRBV29-1 combines with J gene TRBJ2-5, with 12 positions matching TRBD2. Germline V gives CDR1 SQVTM, CDR2 ANQGSEA. The CDR3 extends over 17 amino acids. CDR3 loop: CIPPVLAGGPYQETQYF. The CDR3 DNA sequence: TGCATCCCCCCGGTCCTAGCGGGGGGGCCTTACCAAGAGACCCAGTACTTC. Full variable domain (rest looked up from reference TRBV29-1 and TRBJ2-5): SAVISQKPSRDICQRGTSLTIQCQVDSQVTMMFWYRQQPGQSLTLIATANQGSEATYESGFVIDKFPISRPNLTFSTLTVSNMSPEDSSIYLCIPPVLAGGPYQETQYFGPGTRLLVL.

The gene calls are TRBV2 and TRBJ1-5; D is undetermined. CDR1 is SNHLY, CDR2 FYNNEI, per germline. This CDR3 contains 14 residues. The V end was cut by 7 bases, the J end by 0 bases, with 10 bases between. The CDR3 loop is CASTQAYSNQPQHF. Here the CDR3 DNA reads TGTGCCAGCACGCAGGCCTATAGCAATCAGCCCCAGCATTTT.

The V call is TRBV4-1, the J call TRBJ2-3; 14 bases map to TRBD2. V dropped 3 bases and J dropped 5; count of bases not matched to a gene: 7. This CDR3 spans 17 amino acids. In germline, CDR1 is MGHRA, CDR2 YSYEKL. Here the CDR3 reads CASSHRGTSGSLDTQYF. DNA for the CDR3: TGCGCCAGCAGCCACCGAGGGACTAGCGGGAGTTTAGATACGCAGTATTTT.

This chain uses TRBV11-3 with TRBJ2-1, with D perhaps TRBD1 (5 bases). Germline CDR1 reads SGHNT; CDR2 reads YENEEA. With 1 base removed from V and 6 bases from J, the gap between germline ends came to 7 bases. This CDR3 has 13 residues. CDR3 loop: CASSLGQGNEQFF. The CDR3, as DNA: TGTGCCAGCAGCTTAGGTCAGGGCAATGAGCAGTTCTTC.

The chain uses TRBV6-5 and TRBJ2-7, with D maybe TRBD2 (7 bases). The CDR3 covers 16 residues. From germline, CDR1 is MNHEY and CDR2 SVGAGI. V lost 2 bases, J lost 2 bases, and 16 bases lay in between. The CDR3, as DNA: TGTGCCAGCAGTTACGATTCCGGGGGGCGGGCCTACGAGCAGTACTTC. Its protein is CASSYDSGGRAYEQYF.

The chain has TRBV5-6 and TRBJ2-7; D not resolved. The germline V and J ends were trimmed by 7 bases and 4 bases, with 12 bases remaining between them. Germline V gene sequence: CDR1 SGHDT, CDR2 YYEEEE. CDR3 length: 12 residues. This CDR3 reads CASPDPFYEQYF. The DNA for the CDR3 is TGTGCCAGCCCCGATCCCTTTTACGAGCAGTACTTC.

This clone has only one observation. This chain connects TRBV5-1 to TRBJ2-5; D is uncertain. The CDR3 extends over 14 amino acids. V shed 4 bases and J shed 1 base, with 11 bases lying between them. Germline V lookup: CDR1 SGHRS, CDR2 YFSETQ. CDR3: CASSPRHIQETQYF. The CDR3 DNA reads TGCGCCAGCAGCCCGCGACATATCCAAGAGACCCAGTACTTC.

The chain combines TRBV19 with TRBJ2-1; D uncertain. The length of the CDR3 is 14 residues. V dropped 5 bases and J dropped 5 bases, with 13 bases sitting between them. Germline CDR1 LNHDA, CDR2 SQIVND (reference sequence). The CDR3 reads CASSFRDGDNEQFF. The CDR3 region has the DNA TGTGCCAGTAGTTTCCGAGACGGTGACAATGAGCAGTTCTTC.

V gene TRBV28 combines with J gene TRBJ1-1, with D possibly TRBD1 on 5 matching bases. The V and J ends lost 6 bases and 4 bases respectively, with 12 bases between them. This CDR3 region has 13 residues. The V gene's germline CDR1 is MDHEN and CDR2 SYDVKM. The DNA for the CDR3 is TGTGCCAGCAGCCCCAGTGGGGGCACTGAAGCTTTCTTT. Encoded protein: CASSPSGGTEAFF.

The V gene is TRBV27, the J gene TRBJ2-2; TRBD1 might be the D (6 bases). The CDR3 totals 19 residues. Germline CDR1 is MNHEY and CDR2 is SMNVEV (reference sequence). V was shortened by 0 bases and J by 3 bases, with 20 bases between the two germline ends. The CDR3 sequence: CASSLSWETTGLYTGELFF. The CDR3 DNA reads as TGTGCCAGCAGTTTATCGTGGGAGACAACAGGGCTCTACACCGGGGAGCTGTTTTTT.

This chain uses TRBV4-1 with TRBJ2-5; 7 bases are a match to TRBD1. Matching the DNA end better, TRBJ2-7 makes the J call doubtful. Germline CDR1 is MGHRA and CDR2 is YSYEKL. The CDR3 length is 14 residues. CDR3 DNA: TGCGCCAGCAGCCACAAACAGGGGCCCTACGAGCAGTACTTC. Its translation: CASSHKQGPYEQYF.

The gene calls are TRBV19 and TRBJ1-1, with D tentatively TRBD1 (6 bases). Germline values: CDR1 LNHDA, CDR2 SQIVND (reference sequence). V was shortened by 5 bases and J by 1 base, with 11 bases between the two germline ends. The length of the CDR3 is 14 residues. The CDR3 here is CASSEQGTNTEAFF. CDR3 in DNA: TGTGCCAGTAGTGAACAGGGAACGAACACTGAAGCTTTCTTT.

The genes are TRBV28 and TRBJ1-4; D is unresolved. The CDR3 runs to 14 residues. Trimming took 6 bases from V and 5 from J, leaving 13 bases between them. Germline loops: CDR1 MDHEN, CDR2 SYDVKM. The CDR3 spells CASSKSPLNEKLFF. CDR3 DNA: TGTGCCAGCAGCAAAAGTCCCCTAAATGAAAAACTGTTTTTT.

The gene calls are TRBV4-1 and TRBJ2-3; D not certain. Trimming removed 0 bases from V and 5 bases from J, with 6 bases in between. This CDR3 has 13 residues. Germline lookup yields CDR1 MGHRA and CDR2 YSYEKL. The CDR3 protein is CASSQDQLDTQYF. The DNA of the CDR3 is TGCGCCAGCAGCCAAGATCAGTTAGATACGCAGTATTTT.

This clone was recorded a few times. The gene calls are TRBV6-1 and TRBJ1-2; 8 positions agree with TRBD1. V shed 4 bases and J 8 bases; nucleotides not matched to a gene: 12. The CDR3 has 15 amino acids. Germline V CDR1 and CDR2: MNHNS, SASEGT. CDR3 sequence (DNA): TGTGCCAGCAGTGCGGGACAGGACCTGAGCTGGGGCTACACCTTC. Translation gives CASSAGQDLSWGYTF.

The chain couples TRBV10-3 to TRBJ1-2, with a possible D match to TRBD1 (5 bases). V was cut by 8 bases and J by 9 bases, with 16 bases left in between. CDR3 length equals 12 residues. Germline V gene lookup returns CDR1 ENHRY and CDR2 SYGVKD. DNA of the CDR3: TGTGCCATCGGAGGGCAGGGCGGAAGCTACACCTTC. Residues: CAIGGQGGSYTF.

The chain has TRBV6-5 and TRBJ2-5, with D tentatively TRBD1 (6 bases). The CDR3 is 12 residues long. Between the trimmed V and J ends, which lost 5 bases and 3 bases, there was a span of 7 bases. The germline V gene encodes CDR1 MNHEY and CDR2 SVGAGI. The CDR3 loop reads CASSPGEETQYF. The CDR3 DNA sequence: TGTGCCAGCAGTCCAGGGGAAGAGACCCAGTACTTC.

V gene TRBV28 combines with J gene TRBJ1-6; TRBD1 matches 8 bases. Trimming cost V 6 bases and J 9 bases; bases outside gene matches: 4. CDR1 and CDR2 from the germline V gene are MDHEN and SYDVKM. CDR3 length: 13 residues. The CDR3 nucleotides read TGTGCCAGCAGGGACAGGGAGGCTTCACCCCTCCACTTT. Protein sequence: CASRDREASPLHF.

The chain carries TRBV2 and TRBJ1-2, with 9 bases aligning to TRBD1. J lost 3 bases, V lost 2 bases, and 1 base had no gene match. The CDR3 runs 14 residues. Germline V gives CDR1 SNHLY, CDR2 FYNNEI. The CDR3 nucleotides read TGTGCCAGCAGTGAAAGGGACAGGGACTATGGCTACACCTTC. The encoded protein is CASSERDRDYGYTF.

This CDR3 is CASSREDLGELFF. For the CDR3, the DNA is TGTGCCAGCTCACGGGAAGACCTCGGGGAGCTGTTTTTT. The chain carries TRBV18 and TRBJ2-2, with D unresolved. Between the trimmed V and J ends, which lost 4 bases and 7 bases, there was a span of 10 bases. The CDR3 loop spans 13 amino acids. Looked up from germline, CDR1 is KGHSH and CDR2 is LQKENI. The whole variable domain, remainder taken from reference TRBV18 and TRBJ2-2, is NAGVMQNPRHLVRRRGQEARLRCSPMKGHSHVYWYRQLPEEGLKFMVYLQKENIIDESGMPKERFSAEFPKEGPSILRIQQVVRGDSAAYFCASSREDLGELFFGEGSRLTVL.

The chain carries TRBV6-1 and TRBJ1-1; no clear D. V gave up 1 base and J gave up 11 bases, with 14 bases separating them. This CDR3 is 13 amino acids long. Germline CDR1 is MNHNS and CDR2 is SASEGT. CDR3 DNA: TGTGCCAGCAGTGAAGGGTTAGCGGGGAGGGCTTTCTTT. Protein product: CASSEGLAGRAFF.

The rearrangement joins TRBV6-4 to TRBJ1-5; D may be TRBD1 (6 bases). The V gene's germline CDR1 is MRHNA and CDR2 SNTAGT. The CDR3 runs 14 residues. Trimming shortened V by 4 bases and J by 4 bases, and 11 bases separated the two germline ends. The CDR3 spells CASSVPGQNQPQHF. CDR3 DNA sequence: TGTGCCAGCAGTGTTCCCGGACAGAATCAGCCCCAGCATTTT.

V usage is TRBV7-9 and J usage is TRBJ2-7, with 8 bases matching TRBD1. Germline-derived CDR1 and CDR2 are SEHNR and FQNEAQ (reference sequence). This CDR3 comprises 14 residues. J lost 3 bases, V lost 5 bases, and 6 bases had no gene match. CDR3 amino acids: CASSPRQGSYEQYF. The CDR3 coding sequence is TGTGCCAGCAGCCCCCGACAGGGGAGCTACGAGCAGTACTTC.

The chain employs TRBV28 and TRBJ2-7; 9 bases match TRBD2. Germline values: CDR1 MDHEN, CDR2 SYDVKM. The junction had 11 bases not matched to a gene; V was cut back by 1 base and J by 4 bases. The CDR3 length is 17 residues. As DNA, the CDR3 is TGTGCCAGCAGTTTATACGGGCTAGCGGGGAACTCGTACGAGCAGTACTTC. It encodes CASSLYGLAGNSYEQYF.

This chain links TRBV5-1 with TRBJ2-7; 9 bases map to TRBD2. J gave up 3 bases and V 3 bases, and 4 bases lay outside the gene matches. This CDR3 contains 14 residues. Germline CDR1 reads SGHRS; CDR2 reads YFSETQ. CDR3 amino acids: CASSWSSGDYEQYF. The CDR3 DNA follows: TGCGCCAGCAGCTGGTCTAGCGGGGACTACGAGCAGTACTTC.

The chain uses TRBV5-6 and TRBJ1-1, with D unclear. The V end lost 7 bases, the J end lost 1 base, and 20 bases lay between the germline ends. Germline assignment: CDR1 SGHDT and CDR2 YYEEEE. The CDR3 sequence is 16 residues long. DNA of the CDR3: TGTGCCAGCCGCTGGCCTTACCCCGGCGGGAACACTGAAGCTTTCTTT. This encodes CASRWPYPGGNTEAFF. The whole variable domain, remainder taken from reference TRBV5-6 and TRBJ1-1, is DAGVTQSPTHLIKTRGQQVTLRCSPKSGHDTVSWYQQALGQGPQFIFQYYEEEERQRGNFPDRFSGHQFPNYSSELNVNALLLGDSALYLCASRWPYPGGNTEAFFGQGTRLTVV.

The chain is built from TRBV28 and TRBJ2-7, with 9 bases lining up with TRBD2. The ends lost 3 bases at V and 0 bases at J; junction bases unmatched: 9. This CDR3 is built from 17 residues. CDR1 is MDHEN and CDR2 is SYDVKM in the germline V gene. Here the CDR3 DNA reads TGTGCCAGCAGTTTGCCCCTTAGCGGGAGCAGCTCCTACGAGCAGTACTTC. Its translation: CASSLPLSGSSSYEQYF.

V and J are TRBV5-1 and TRBJ1-5, with D possibly matching TRBD1 (5 bases). This CDR3 comprises 15 residues. Germline V gene data show CDR1 as SGHRS and CDR2 as YFSETQ. V lost 4 bases, J lost 0 bases, and 11 bases lay in between. Written as DNA, the CDR3 is TGCGCCAGCAGCCCATCGGGGGGTAGCAATCAGCCCCAGCATTTT. This encodes CASSPSGGSNQPQHF.

The chain couples TRBV27 to TRBJ2-2, with 7 nucleotides matching TRBD1. Per germline, CDR1 MNHEY and CDR2 SMNVEV (reference sequence). The CDR3 runs 17 residues. Trimming took 2 bases from V and 5 from J; bases not matched to a gene: 11. The DNA of the CDR3 is TGTGCCAGCAGTTTAACCCCTACAGGGGCCAGGACCGGGGAGCTGTTTTTT. Amino acids: CASSLTPTGARTGELFF.

The chain links TRBV4-1 to TRBJ1-2; TRBD1 matches 11 bases. CDR1 and CDR2 from the germline V gene are MGHRA and YSYEKL. The CDR3 covers 14 residues. V lost 8 bases, J lost 7 bases, and 9 bases stayed unmatched. The CDR3 DNA is TGCGCCAGCTATCAGGGGGGGACAGGGGGTGGCTACACCTTC. This gives the protein CASYQGGTGGGYTF.